This TCR beta chain was identified during a study of CD8+ T cells in alopecia areata. Findings and limits, study-wide: Among the cells sequenced in scalp samples are also the resident alphabeta T cells of normal skin. Among patients, TCR sharing was less clear than in mice, a difference possibly due in part to HLA diversity in the patient population. Lesional scalp, especially alopecia totalis/universalis, showed higher clonality than normal scalp.

In this sample, this clone turned up a few times. The target antigen is unknown. The CDR3 is 13 amino acids. Trimming took 4 bases from V and 3 from J, leaving 12 bases between them. Germline CDR1 reads SQVTM; CDR2 reads ANQGSEA. Reverse transcribed after extraction, RNA yielded cDNA as the sequencing template. TCRdb keeps only in-frame clones here, not all; method: immunoSEQ multiplex PCR. The data hold some 180,000 clones, with around three fifths observed a single time. Material: CD8+ T cells sorted from blood. The chain recombines TRBV29-1 with TRBJ1-1, with D unclear. The receptor was derived from a human donor in good health. The CDR3 sequence: CSVGGRRDTEAFF. CDR3 DNA: TGCAGCGTTGGAGGTCGGAGGGACACTGAAGCTTTCTTT.